Listed below are T cell receptor delta chains from one sample, sequenced in a study of Vδ1+ human thymocytes. TCRdb re-called clones from the multiplex PCR reads via CATT. Seen here are 70,000 or so delta-chain clones, around 35% observed once, and the top ten hold over 0.2%. The material sequenced was Vdelta1+ gamma-delta thymocytes from the thymus. These receptor sequences come from a boy younger than two who had congenital heart surgery. The CDR3 runs from the conserved cysteine through the conserved F or W. D genes are given only for firm matches. The size entry is marked missing in some rows and otherwise reads once, few, many or a size class.

d_call j_call v_call clone_size cdr3_nt cdr3_aa
TRDD3 TRDJ1 TRDV1 . TGTGCTCTTGGGGGACGGGGGATACGGACAATACGAACAAGTGCCGATAAACTCATCTTT CALGGRGIRTIRTSADKLIF
TRDD3 TRDJ1 TRDV1 . TGTGCTCTTGGGGAATCTCCCCTTTCCCCCTACTGGGGGCTCCCGGCGGGCGATAAACTCATCTTT CALGESPLSPYWGLPAGDKLIF
. TRDJ1 TRDV1 . TGTGCTCTTGGGGAACCCGGCTTTGTCCGAGGATACCCAAATAAACTCATCTTT CALGEPGFVRGYPNKLIF
. TRDJ1 TRDV1 . TGTGCTCTTGGGGAACATGTAGGTAGTGACCGTTTTTACACCGATAAACTCATCTTT CALGEHVGSDRFYTDKLIF
. TRDJ1 TRDV1 . TGTGCTCTTGGGGAACACCTGGACACCGATAAACTCATCTTT CALGEHLDTDKLIF
TRDD3 TRDJ1 TRDV1 once TGTGCTCTTGGGGAAGGGTGCCAACCCCCCGTCTGGGGGACTGATAAACTCATCTTT CALGEGCQPPVWGTDKLIF
. TRDJ1 TRDV1 few TGTGCTCTTGGGCCCCTAGGGGTAGGCCGGGTCGATAAACTCATCTTT CALGPLGVGRVDKLIF
. TRDJ1 TRDV1 . TGTGCTCTTGGGGAACTGGTTAACTTTATCCCTAACGATAAACTCATCTTT CALGELVNFIPNDKLIF
TRDD2 TRDJ1 TRDV1 few TGTGCTCTTGGGGCGATCCGACGGGGGGCTTCCTACCGATCTACCACCCGCAAACTCATCTTT CALGAIRRGASYRSTTRKLIF
TRDD3 TRDJ1 TRDV1 . TGTGCTCTTGGGGAACAGGCCTCCTACAAGTACTGGGGGACAGCCGATAAACTCATCTTT CALGEQASYKYWGTADKLIF
TRDD3 TRDJ1 TRDV1 . TGTGCTCTTGGGGATCCGATTCCTTACTGGGGGATAAAATACACCGATAAACTCATCTTT CALGDPIPYWGIKYTDKLIF
. TRDJ1 TRDV1 few TGTGCTCTTGGGGACCGCTCTTTCCCTCGAACGACGTACACCGATAAACTCATCTTT CALGDRSFPRTTYTDKLIF
TRDD3 TRDJ2 TRDV2 . TGTGCCTGTGACACCGGCCTGGGGGATACGCCTGCTTTGGCAGCACAACTCTTCTTT CACDTGLGDTPALAAQLFF
. TRDJ1 TRDV1 few TGTGCTCTTGGGGAAATTACCTGGGGATCCACCGATAAACTCATCTTT CALGEITWGSTDKLIF
. TRDJ1 TRDV1 few TGTGCTCTTGGGGAACTAGAGGATTACACCGATAAACTCATCTTT CALGELEDYTDKLIF
TRDD3 TRDJ1 TRDV2 . TGTGCCTGTGACACACCTTCAACCGTACTGGGGGATACGGGGTGTGGGGGTAAACTCATCTTT CACDTPSTVLGDTGCGGKLIF
. TRDJ1 TRDV1 few TGTGCTCTTGGGGGACCCCCCCTTCCTAGGGTACTGGGGGAGGTTTACACCGATAAACTCATCTTT CALGGPPLPRVLGEVYTDKLIF
. TRDJ1 TRDV1 few TGTGCTCTTGGGTGCATAAAGTTGACAACCGATAAACTCATCTTT CALGCIKLTTDKLIF
. TRDJ1 TRDV1 few TGTGCTCTTGGGGACCTACCCTCAGCTGACACCGATAAACTCATCTTT CALGDLPSADTDKLIF
TRDD3 TRDJ1 TRDV1 . TGTGCTCTTGGGGAACGGGCGTACCGGGGATATAATGATAAACTCATCTTT CALGERAYRGYNDKLIF
. TRDJ1 TRDV1 . TGTGCTCTTGGGGTGAGGCAAGGATCCACCGATAAACTCATCTTT CALGVRQGSTDKLIF
TRDD3 TRDJ1 TRDV1 . TGTGCTCTTGGGGACCCTTCCTACACGAGGTGGGGGATACGCCGCCCACCGTACACCGATAAACTCATCTTT CALGDPSYTRWGIRRPPYTDKLIF
TRDD3 TRDJ1 TRDV1 . TGTGCTCTTGGTGTACTGGGGGATAGGGCCATCAAAACCGATAAACTCATCTTT CALGVLGDRAIKTDKLIF
TRDD3 TRDJ1 TRDV1 . TGTGCTCTTGGGGAATCCTCGACTGGGGGATCGGTGGGGGATAAACTCATCTTT CALGESSTGGSVGDKLIF
TRDD3 TRDJ1 TRDV1 few TGTGCTCTTGGGGAATCTCCGGTTCCGATTGGGGGATACGCCGGCGATAAACTCATCTTT CALGESPVPIGGYAGDKLIF
TRDD3 TRDJ1 TRDV1 few TGTGCTCTTGGGGAAGGGGACTTCCACAAAGTACTGGGGGATACGCGGGGTTACACCGATAAACTCATCTTT CALGEGDFHKVLGDTRGYTDKLIF
. TRDJ1 TRDV1 . TGTGCTCTTGGGGAACGACGGCCTTCCTACGCCTACTGGGGGGTGTACACCGATAAACTCATCTTT CALGERRPSYAYWGVYTDKLIF
TRDD3 TRDJ1 TRDV2 . TGTGCCTGTGACACCGAATATGATTGTAACACCGGGGGATACGAGCCTGAGGCCGATAAACTCATCTTT CACDTEYDCNTGGYEPEADKLIF
TRDD3 TRDJ1 TRDV1 . TGTGCTCTTGGGGAACCACGAGGCCTTCCCACTACTGGGGGATACGTAAGGGTCGGCACCGATAAACTCATCTTT CALGEPRGLPTTGGYVRVGTDKLIF
. TRDJ1 TRDV1 . TGTGCTCTTGGCTCCCTAAGGGGGGGGACTACGTTGTACACCGATAAACTCATCTTT CALGSLRGGTTLYTDKLIF
TRDD3 TRDJ1 TRDV1 . TGTGCTCTTGGGGAACTAATCTCCGACCTGGGGGATACCGATAAACTCATCTTT CALGELISDLGDTDKLIF
TRDD3 TRDJ1 TRDV1 . TGTGCTCTTGGCTGCCACCGGGGTATACGCCGCGGAGGGGTGCAACTGGGGGGTAACACCGATAAACTCATCTTT CALGCHRGIRRGGVQLGGNTDKLIF
TRDD3 TRDJ1 TRDV1 . TGTGCTCTTGGGGCCCCCGAGTACTGGGGGATATGGAACACCGATAAACTCATCTTT CALGAPEYWGIWNTDKLIF
TRDD2 TRDJ1 TRDV1 few TGTGCTCTTGGGGAAAGGGGACCTTCCTACGTACTGAGGGTCCAGGGCGATAAACTCATCTTT CALGERGPSYVLRVQGDKLIF
. TRDJ1 TRDV1 . TGTGCTCTTGGGGATCCCTGGGGATCCTCGTACACCGATAAACTCATCTTT CALGDPWGSSYTDKLIF